This TCR beta chain was sequenced during a study of shared clonotypes between healthy human individuals (dated by TCRdb to the early 2020s). With respect to the entire study: A couple of women and a few men aged 18 to 49 years were included in the cohort. For each donor, three plates each were used for CD4 naive and CD4 memory, two plates were used for CD8 naive, and one plate was used for CD8 memory. Blood TCR repertoires of about five healthy adults were deeply sequenced to estimate repertoire size and the extent of clonotype sharing between individuals. Different laboratories and diverse techniques were used to prepare libraries and sequence TCR repertoires, to increase sequencing depth and limit assay-specific biases. Each donor's leukapheresis produced roughly between roughly 0.94 and 9.5 billion PBMCs.

The CDR3 spans 14 residues, from the cysteine through the phenylalanine. Only the CDR3 DNA is retained, 42 bases long and in frame from the first base. The V end loses 4 bases and the J end loses 0 bases, and a stretch of 8 bases separates them. The germline V gene sets CDR1 to SGDLS and CDR2 to YYNGEE. The donors were healthy, HIV-negative adults with no recently reported acute infections or vaccinations. All donors were Caucasian adults living in Nashville, Tennessee, USA. CD4+ T cells were enriched through magnetic negative selection, after which naive cells were positively selected on CD45RA and the remaining negative fraction served as the memory subset. After blood collection by leukapheresis, PBMCs were isolated using Ficoll-Histopaque density gradient centrifugation and then cryopreserved in the vapor phase of liquid nitrogen. Analytical flow cytometry was used to check the purity and quantity of each magnetically sorted T cell population. Genomic DNA was isolated from every sorted fraction and measured by UV absorbance on a Nanodrop 2000c.

The full study reports these points: Rarefaction of sorted-subset datasets indicated incomplete sequencing despite the large sequencing depth. Clonotypes shared by all four sorted-subset donors showed higher generation probabilities than non-shared clonotypes. Estimated clonotype richness was generally larger for naive than for memory subsets. When several donors were compared, the shared fraction of clonotypes was about 5% for naive CD4, around 4% for naive CD8, 2.3% for memory CD4, and 0.4% for memory CD8. Because the study included a small number of donors, the genetic and exposure-history diversity represented was limited. Sampling was restricted to blood, and TCR repertoires in tissue are likely to differ from TCR repertoires in blood. Pairwise subsampling indicated that sequencing depth was expected to affect the degree of clonotype sharing among donors.

Concerning this clone: No antigen is known for it. No base qualities exist here, and no much larger clone lies one base off it.

TCR CDR3 regions were amplified from genomic DNA by multiplex PCR using the deep immunoSEQ assay. Genomic DNA extracted from each cell subset was distributed evenly over all wells of several immunoSEQ 96-well plates, and each plate served as one replicate. For sorted subsets, roughly 190 ng of genomic DNA, equivalent to 30,000 or so T cell genomes, went into each replicate PCR. Purified libraries were quantified with a Qubit 3.0 fluorometer, sized on a Bioanalyzer 2100, and re-quantified with the KAPA Library Quantification kit. A separate single-read 150-cycle Illumina NextSeq 550 flow cell was used to sequence each immunoSEQ 96-well plate. The authors' pipeline ran thus. The immunoSEQ output contained only junctional sequences without quality scores, so filtering could not match that applied to full-length reads. Sequences were annotated with PyIR, a Python wrapper for IgBLAST v1.9, and V/J genes and CDR3 were assigned using IMGT germline references. Any read was removed if the V/J assignment was weak (E-value above 1e-6), the CDR3 was missing, or the read contained stop codons, out-of-frame junctions, or ambiguous translated residues. V3J clonotypes were defined by identical inferred V gene, J gene, and CDR3 amino acid sequence. The percentage overlap between two repertoires was calculated by dividing the number of shared unique clonotypes by the size of the smaller repertoire. Repertoire richness was assessed with RTK rarefaction, the Chao1 estimator, and Recon v2.1 estimates of unobserved clonotypes. For all TCRbeta clonotypes obtained by the gDNA method from four donors, generation probabilities were computed with OLGA. Not all clones reach the TCRdb copy of this immuneACCESS table, which keeps in-frame sequences only. Checked studies attribute under half of the gap to unresolved V genes and leave the rest unexplained. The DNA gave D and trimming, while V, J and clone size come from that table. The table for this sample lists about 1.4 million clones; 95% to 97% of them were counted only once. Approximately 1.1% of the sample belongs to the ten largest clones.

This TCR was sampled from a man aged 25-45 years in good health. Sequenced sample: naive CD4+ T cells sorted from blood. The cell subset or site label for this specimen denotes: CD45RA+ positively selected. The chain employs TRBV9 and TRBJ1-3; no D segment can be confidently identified. The DNA sequence is given as TGTGCCAGCAGCCCCAGGAGCTCTGGAAACACCATATATTTT. This gives the protein CASSPRSSGNTIYF.